These T cell receptor beta chains were read from a single sample in a study of neurological immune-mediated disorders. MiXCR, run by TCRdb on the 5' RACE reads, gives a single entry per CDR3 protein. There are 65,000 to 85,000 distinct CDR3 sequences in the sample; 3.2% occur only once, and more than 4% lies in the top ten. Sequencing used PBMCs. Source of these receptors: a woman between 50 and 59 years old with multiple sclerosis. The CDR3 runs from the conserved cysteine through the conserved F or W. A D gene is named only where the DNA matches it firmly. Some rows have no size entry. The others give once, few or many, or a class for an expanded clone.

>many|TRBD1|TRBV5-1|16|TRBJ2-1
CASSLVQRQGAGEQFF
TGCGCCAGCAGCTTGGTACAGAGACAGGGGGCGGGTGAGCAGTTCTTC
>many|TRBD1|TRBV5-1|16|TRBJ1-2
CASSFGQGKANYGYTF
TGCGCCAGCAGTTTTGGACAGGGGAAAGCTAACTATGGCTACACCTTC
>many|-|TRBV2|13|TRBJ1-2
CASSVQGVSGYTF
TGTGCCAGCAGCGTACAGGGAGTGAGTGGCTACACCTTC
>many|-|TRBV27|13|TRBJ1-1
CASRETGLAEAFF
TGTGCCAGCAGGGAGACAGGTCTTGCTGAAGCTTTCTTT
>many|TRBD2|TRBV6-2/TRBV6-3|15|TRBJ2-3
CATMPLAGGPDTQYF
TGTGCCACCATGCCCCTAGCGGGAGGGCCAGATACGCAGTATTTT
>many|TRBD1|TRBV24-1|15|TRBJ1-1
CATSDPGQGNTEAFF
TGTGCCACCAGTGATCCGGGACAGGGGAACACTGAAGCTTTCTTT
>many|-|TRBV24-1|16|TRBJ1-2
CATSDPRDTGGYGYTF
TGTGCCACCAGTGACCCCAGGGACACAGGAGGCTATGGCTACACCTTC
>many|-|TRBV20-1|13|TRBJ2-5
CSASLQVQETQYF
TGCAGTGCTAGCCTACAGGTTCAAGAGACCCAGTACTTC
>many|TRBD1|TRBV11-3|13|TRBJ1-1
CASSIGQGAEAFF
TGTGCCAGCAGCATTGGACAGGGTGCTGAAGCTTTCTTT
>many|TRBD1|TRBV20-1|14|TRBJ2-3
CSASIGPQGDTQYF
TGCAGTGCTAGTATCGGTCCACAGGGGGATACGCAGTATTTT
>many|-|TRBV20-1|14|TRBJ2-5
CSARSGQIQETQYF
TGCAGTGCTAGATCGGGACAAATACAAGAGACCCAGTACTTC
>many|-|TRBV6-2/TRBV6-3|18|TRBJ2-7
CASSYLTGIGTTVYEQYF
TGTGCCAGCAGTTACTTGACGGGGATCGGGACGACCGTCTACGAGCAGTACTTC
>many|TRBD2|TRBV7-7|15|TRBJ2-1
CASAPTSGGANEQFF
TGTGCCTCTGCTCCCACTAGCGGGGGGGCCAATGAGCAGTTCTTC
>many|-|TRBV7-8|15|TRBJ2-2
CASSLLGISGGELFF
TGTGCCAGCAGCTTACTCGGGATTTCCGGCGGGGAGCTGTTTTTT
>many|-|TRBV14|14|TRBJ2-1
CASSPYHSYNEQFF
TGTGCCAGCAGCCCGTACCATAGCTACAATGAGCAGTTCTTC
>few|-|TRBV12-3/TRBV12-4|14|TRBJ1-5
CASSFGIQNQPQHF
TGTGCCAGCAGTTTCGGTATACAGAATCAGCCCCAGCATTTT
>many|TRBD2|TRBV7-6|18|TRBJ2-1
CASSQGRTSGSSNNEQFF
TGTGCCAGCAGCCAAGGTCGGACTAGCGGGAGTAGTAATAATGAGCAGTTCTTC
>many|-|TRBV12-3/TRBV12-4|15|TRBJ2-1
CASSPGTLMGDEQFF
TGTGCCAGCAGTCCCGGGACCCTCATGGGTGATGAGCAGTTCTTC
>many|-|TRBV15|15|TRBJ2-2
CATSRGGQITGELFF
TGTGCCACCAGCAGGGGTGGACAGATAACCGGGGAGCTGTTTTTT
>many|-|TRBV12-3/TRBV12-4|13|TRBJ2-2
CASSPERTGELFF
TGTGCCAGCAGCCCCGAACGCACCGGGGAGCTGTTTTTT
>many|TRBD1|TRBV6-4|15|TRBJ2-3
CASSDSEGAVDTQYF
TGTGCCAGCAGTGACTCTGAGGGGGCCGTAGATACGCAGTATTTT
>many|-|TRBV20-1|14|TRBJ2-5
CSAESGTNQETQYF
TGCAGTGCTGAGAGCGGCACCAACCAAGAGACCCAGTACTTC
>many|-|TRBV5-1|16|TRBJ1-3
CASSLKSQASGNTIYF
TGCGCCAGCAGCTTGAAGTCACAGGCGTCTGGAAACACCATATATTTT
>many|-|TRBV7-6|12|TRBJ1-6
CDSSTDGYLLHF
TGTGACAGCAGCACAGACGGGTACCTTCTCCACTTT
>many|-|TRBV7-2|11|TRBJ2-3
CASSWGDTQYF
TGTGCCAGCAGTTGGGGGGATACGCAGTATTTT
>many|TRBD2|TRBV20-1|16|TRBJ2-3
CSARDPGGSATDTQYF
TGCAGTGCTAGAGATCCGGGCGGGAGTGCCACAGATACGCAGTATTTT
>many|-|TRBV20-1|12|TRBJ2-1
CSARGGRGEQFF
TGCAGTGCTAGAGGTGGGCGAGGTGAGCAGTTCTTC
>many|-|TRBV20-1|11|TRBJ1-2
CSAPVYYGYTF
TGCAGTGCCCCCGTGTACTATGGCTACACCTTC
>many|-|TRBV20-1|15|TRBJ1-6
CSARDQGRENSPLHF
TGCAGTGCTAGAGATCAGGGGAGGGAAAATTCACCCCTCCACTTT
>many|-|TRBV4-2|15|TRBJ2-1
CASSQDTGLMNEQFF
TGTGCCAGCAGCCAAGACACCGGGCTTATGAATGAGCAGTTCTTC
>many|-|TRBV4-3|14|TRBJ1-1
CASSSQFGNTEAFF
TGCGCCAGCAGCTCCCAGTTTGGGAACACTGAAGCTTTCTTT
>many|-|TRBV20-1|14|TRBJ2-7
CSARDGHSTYEQYF
TGCAGTGCTAGAGACGGGCACAGTACCTACGAGCAGTACTTC
>-|TRBD2|TRBV20-1|13|TRBJ2-1
CSATGTSGLEQFF
TGCAGTGCTACTGGGACTAGCGGACTCGAGCAGTTCTTC
>-|TRBD1|TRBV20-1|13|TRBJ1-1
CSASTDRVTEAFF
TGCAGTGCTTCCACGGACAGGGTCACTGAAGCTTTCTTT
>few|-|TRBV2|15|TRBJ1-6
CASSERAVDNSPLHF
TGTGCCAGCAGTGAAAGGGCAGTCGATAATTCACCCCTCCACTTT
>many|TRBD2|TRBV18|15|TRBJ2-1
CASSRSLAGGYEQFF
TGTGCCAGCTCACGCTCACTAGCGGGAGGGTATGAGCAGTTCTTC
>many|-|TRBV19|15|TRBJ2-2
CASSIVPRGSGELFF
TGTGCCAGTAGTATAGTCCCCCGGGGCTCCGGGGAGCTGTTTTTT
>many|TRBD1|TRBV5-1|14|TRBJ2-1
CASSLDGQGIEQFF
TGCGCCAGCAGCTTGGACGGACAGGGGATCGAGCAGTTCTTC
>many|TRBD1|TRBV12-3/TRBV12-4|13|TRBJ1-1
CASSHRDRWGAFF
TGTGCCAGCAGCCACCGGGACAGGTGGGGGGCTTTCTTT
>few|TRBD1|TRBV15|16|TRBJ2-2
CATSKGTVANTGELFF
TGTGCCACCAGCAAAGGGACAGTCGCGAACACCGGGGAGCTGTTTTTT
>many|-|TRBV9|13|TRBJ1-1
CASSQDGWGEAFF
TGTGCCAGCAGCCAGGACGGTTGGGGTGAAGCTTTCTTT
>many|-|TRBV27|15|TRBJ2-1
CASNTPDRAKNEQFF
TGTGCCAGCAATACCCCGGATAGGGCTAAAAATGAGCAGTTCTTC
>many|-|TRBV7-6|12|TRBJ2-1
CASSPGGQEQFF
TGTGCCAGCAGCCCCGGCGGCCAAGAGCAGTTCTTC
>many|-|TRBV12-3/TRBV12-4|14|TRBJ2-3
CASSFGVLADTQYF
TGTGCCAGCAGTTTTGGTGTCCTGGCAGATACGCAGTATTTT
>many|-|TRBV20-1|12|TRBJ2-5
CSARGDEETQYF
TGCAGTGCTAGAGGGGACGAAGAGACCCAGTACTTC
>many|-|TRBV20-1|13|TRBJ1-2
CSARGGLDYGYTF
TGCAGTGCCAGAGGGGGTTTGGACTATGGCTACACCTTC
>many|-|TRBV10-3|14|TRBJ1-4
CAISGGALNEKLFF
TGTGCCATCAGTGGCGGGGCCCTCAATGAAAAACTGTTTTTT
>many|TRBD2|TRBV5-1|16|TRBJ2-1
CASSIPTGGRYNEQFF
TGCGCCAGCAGCATACCCACGGGGGGTAGGTACAATGAGCAGTTCTTC